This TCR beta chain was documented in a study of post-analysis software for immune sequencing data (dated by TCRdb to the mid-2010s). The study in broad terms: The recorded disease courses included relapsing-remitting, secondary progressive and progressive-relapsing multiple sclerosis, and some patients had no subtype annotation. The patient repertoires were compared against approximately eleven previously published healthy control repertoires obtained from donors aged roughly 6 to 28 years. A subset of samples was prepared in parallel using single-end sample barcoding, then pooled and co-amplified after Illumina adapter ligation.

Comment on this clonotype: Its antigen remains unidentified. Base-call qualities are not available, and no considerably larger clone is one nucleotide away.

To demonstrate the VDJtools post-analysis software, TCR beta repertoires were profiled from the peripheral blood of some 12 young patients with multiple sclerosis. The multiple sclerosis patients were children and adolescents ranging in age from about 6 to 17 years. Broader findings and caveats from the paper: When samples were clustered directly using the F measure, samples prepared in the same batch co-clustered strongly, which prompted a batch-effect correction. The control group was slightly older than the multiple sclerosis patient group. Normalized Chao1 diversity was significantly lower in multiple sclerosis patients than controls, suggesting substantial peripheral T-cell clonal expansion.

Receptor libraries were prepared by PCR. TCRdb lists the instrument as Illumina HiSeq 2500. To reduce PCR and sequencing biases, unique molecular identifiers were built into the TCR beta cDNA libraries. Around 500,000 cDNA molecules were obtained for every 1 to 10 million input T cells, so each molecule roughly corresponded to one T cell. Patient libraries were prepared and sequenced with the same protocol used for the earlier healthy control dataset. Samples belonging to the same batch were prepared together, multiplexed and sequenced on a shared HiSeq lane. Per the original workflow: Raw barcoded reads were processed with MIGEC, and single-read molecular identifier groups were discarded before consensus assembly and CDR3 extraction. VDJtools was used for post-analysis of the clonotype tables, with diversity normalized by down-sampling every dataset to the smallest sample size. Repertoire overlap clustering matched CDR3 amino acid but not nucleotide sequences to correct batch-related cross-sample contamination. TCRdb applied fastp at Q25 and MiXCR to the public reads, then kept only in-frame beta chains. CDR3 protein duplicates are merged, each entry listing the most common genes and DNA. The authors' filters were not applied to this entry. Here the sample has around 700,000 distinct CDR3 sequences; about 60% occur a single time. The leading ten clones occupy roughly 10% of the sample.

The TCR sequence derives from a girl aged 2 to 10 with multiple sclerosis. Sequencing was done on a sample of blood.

The sequence in DNA is TGTGCCAGCAACTCCGGGACTAGCGTATACGAGCAGTACTTC. The translation is CASNSGTSVYEQYF. Recombination connected TRBV6-1 to TRBJ2-7, with 10 bases aligning to TRBD2. The germline V gene provides CDR1 MNHNS and CDR2 SASEGT. From the cysteine up to the phenylalanine, the CDR3 has a length of 14 residues. Of the read, only the CDR3 DNA is kept; its 42 bases are in frame from base 1. Trimming leaves V shorter by 7 bases and J shorter by 4 bases, with the junction holding 7 bases beyond the gene matches.